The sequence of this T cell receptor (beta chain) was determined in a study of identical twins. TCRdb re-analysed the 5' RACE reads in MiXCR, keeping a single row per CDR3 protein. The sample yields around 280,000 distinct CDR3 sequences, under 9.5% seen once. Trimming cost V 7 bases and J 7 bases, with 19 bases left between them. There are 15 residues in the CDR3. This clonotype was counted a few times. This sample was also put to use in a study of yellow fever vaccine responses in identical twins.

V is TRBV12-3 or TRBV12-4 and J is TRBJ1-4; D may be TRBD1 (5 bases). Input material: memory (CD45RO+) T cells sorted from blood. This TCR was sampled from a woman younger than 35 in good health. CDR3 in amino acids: CASTPRRAGGEKLFF. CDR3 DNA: TGTGCCAGCACCCCCCGTAGGGCTGGGGGTGAAAAACTGTTTTTT.